The 17 T cell receptor beta chains reported below all come from one sample, sequenced in a study of T cells in Graves' hyperthyroidism and ophthalmopathy. RNA transcripts gave rise to amplified TCR beta CDR3 regions. TCR CDR3 regions were first amplified by RT-PCR with HTBI primers. Via MiXCR, TCRdb re-called the multiplex PCR reads, giving one row per CDR3 protein. The data contain about 580,000 distinct CDR3 sequences, about 43% of them singletons. Sequenced sample: peripheral blood or thyroid tissue (not recorded which). The receptor source for this set is a woman under 30 with Graves' hyperthyroidism.

Points on this clonotype: This may come from a read error, since a much larger clone is one base off. This sequence joins TRBV12-3 or TRBV12-4 and TRBJ1-5, with 7 bases that match TRBD1. The CDR3 contains 13 residues. The CDR3, as DNA: TGTGCCAGCAGTGAAACAGGGGATCCGCCCCGGCATTTT. Residues: CASSETGDPPRHF.

Many counts were recorded for this clonotype. This chain uses TRBV2 with TRBJ2-3; D possibly uses TRBD1 or TRBD2 (5 bases each). With 8 bases removed from V and 6 bases from J, the gap between germline ends came to 15 bases. This CDR3 has 13 residues. The germline V gene encodes CDR1 SNHLY and CDR2 FYNNEI. The CDR3 DNA is TGTGCCAGCGACTGGGGGAGCGGTGATACGCAGTATTTT. As protein: CASDWGSGDTQYF.

The chain recombines TRBV20-1 with TRBJ1-1; 8 bases are a match to TRBD1. This CDR3 has 12 residues. Germline V gives CDR1 DFQATT, CDR2 SNEGSKA (reference sequence). The junction had 1 base not matched to a gene; V was cut back by 5 bases and J by 2 bases. The CDR3 sequence is CSAQGANTEAFF. The CDR3 DNA sequence: TGCAGTGCTCAGGGGGCTAACACTGAAGCTTTCTTT.

V gene TRBV20-1 combines with J gene TRBJ1-2; D ambiguous. CDR1 is DFQATT, CDR2 SNEGSKA, per germline (reference sequence). The CDR3 extends over 13 amino acids. Trimming pared 5 bases from V and 10 bases from J, leaving 20 bases between. The DNA of the CDR3 is TGCAGTGCTGCCCAAATGTCGGGAGGTGCCTACACCTTC. This translates into CSAAQMSGGAYTF.

The sample holds many counts of this clonotype. The chain combines TRBV18 with TRBJ1-2, with D tentatively TRBD1 (5 bases). Between the trimmed V and J ends, which lost 8 bases and 4 bases, there was a span of 17 bases. CDR3 length: 14 residues. CDR1 is KGHSH and CDR2 is LQKENI in the germline V gene. The CDR3 loop reads CASKTGTAGYGYTF. The DNA of the CDR3 is TGTGCCAGCAAGACCGGGACCGCCGGCTATGGCTACACCTTC.

This clonotype has a handful of counts. As DNA, the CDR3 is TGTGCCAGCAGCGCAGATCTAGCGGGAGTAAGAACCGGGGAGCTGTTTTTT. Translated, it gives CASSADLAGVRTGELFF. This rearrangement joins TRBV7-3 to TRBJ2-2; 10 bases align to TRBD2. The J segment lost 5 bases and the V segment lost 5 bases, leaving 11 bases of the junction unmatched. Germline V gene lookup returns CDR1 SGHTA and CDR2 FQGTGA. The CDR3 contains 17 residues.

This clonotype was detected ten times or more. The CDR3 nucleotides are TGTGCCAGCAGTTTAGCCGACAGCCGGGGCGAAAAACTGTTTTTT. Protein sequence: CASSLADSRGEKLFF. The rearrangement joins TRBV12-3 or TRBV12-4 to TRBJ1-4; TRBD1 is a possible D gene (5 bases). Trimming removed 0 bases from V and 8 bases from J, with 13 bases in between. This CDR3 is built from 15 residues.

This clonotype was found many times. The DNA for the CDR3 is TGTGCCATCAGTGAGTCGGATGGGAGGGCAAATGAGCAGTTCTTC. It translates to CAISESDGRANEQFF. The chain carries TRBV10-3 and TRBJ2-1, with 7 bases identical to TRBD2. Germline V CDR1 and CDR2: ENHRY, SYGVKD. Germline trimming cut 0 bases from V and 7 bases from J; bases unmatched to any gene: 6. The CDR3 is 15 amino acids.

In the case of this clonotype: Possible read error: a much larger clone is one base away. Because the CDR3's place on the DNA is in doubt, the DNA is left out and the CDR3 is given as listed by TCRdb. This chain uses TRBV9 with TRBJ2-2. Germline-derived CDR1 and CDR2 are SGDLS and YYNGEE. The CDR3 numbers 14 amino acids, ends counted. The CDR3 region is CASSVADGAGELVF.

This clonotype was seen many times. DNA for the CDR3: TGCAGTGCCAGACAGGGAGGGTTTGGCAATCAGCCCCAGCATTTT. Its protein product is CSARQGGFGNQPQHF. This rearrangement joins TRBV20-1 to TRBJ1-5; 7 bases map to TRBD1. Germline-derived CDR1 and CDR2 are DFQATT and SNEGSKA (reference sequence). This CDR3 has 15 residues. Trimming removed 6 bases from V and 2 bases from J; junction bases left unmatched: 10.

This clonotype was observed at least ten times. V is TRBV7-2 and J is TRBJ2-7, with 8 nucleotides matching TRBD2. CDR3 size: 15 residues. The ends lost 5 bases at V and 6 bases at J; junction bases unmatched: 12. Germline V gene data show CDR1 as SGHTA and CDR2 as FQGNSA. The CDR3 sequence is CASSPVSGGPREQYF. The CDR3 DNA is TGTGCCAGCAGCCCAGTGTCGGGAGGGCCCCGCGAGCAGTACTTC.

This clonotype has a count of ten or more. The V and J genes are TRBV7-3 and TRBJ1-1; TRBD1 aligns across 7 bases. The V gene's germline CDR1 is SGHTA and CDR2 FQGTGA. V was clipped by 5 bases and J by 5 bases; unmatched bases: 5. This CDR3 is 13 amino acids long. This CDR3 is CASSRTGVTEAFF. The CDR3 DNA sequence: TGTGCCAGCAGCCGTACAGGGGTAACTGAAGCTTTCTTT.

A word on this clonotype: This may arise from a read error, as a much more abundant clone is one base away. The V call is TRBV12-5, the J call TRBJ1-4; maybe TRBD1 (5 bases). CDR3 length: 13 residues. Germline V gene sequence: CDR1 LGHNT, CDR2 FRNRAP. The CDR3 bases are TGTGCTAGTGGCCCGGCCCCGGGACTGGAACTGCTTTTT. Encoded protein: CASGPAPGLELLF.

A word on this clonotype: It may be a read error: a sequence one base away is much more abundant. The J gene is TRBJ1-4, the V gene TRBV5-5, with D unclear. Per germline, CDR1 SGHKS and CDR2 YYEKEE (reference sequence). CDR3 size: 16 residues. Trimming cost V 1 base and J 3 bases, with 13 bases left between them. CDR3 in DNA: TGTGCCAGCAGCTTGTACTCGGCAAGGCCTAATGAAAAACTGTTTTTT. Translated: CASSLYSARPNEKLFF.

This clonotype was counted only a few times. The V call is TRBV6-6, the J call TRBJ2-7, with 11 bases lining up with TRBD1. The CDR3 spans 15 residues. Germline V CDR1 and CDR2: MNHNY, SVGAGI (reference sequence). J gave up 3 bases and V 6 bases, and 7 bases lay outside the gene matches. The CDR3: CASSLTGTGGYEQYF. CDR3 sequence (DNA): TGTGCCAGCAGCCTTACCGGGACAGGGGGCTACGAGCAGTACTTC.

This clonotype has ten or more counts. The chain combines TRBV7-3 with TRBJ2-2; 9 nucleotides line up with TRBD2. V lost 9 bases to trimming and J lost 1 base; unmatched junction nucleotides: 6. The germline CDR1 and CDR2 sequences are SGHTA and FQGTGA. There are 15 residues in the CDR3. CDR3 DNA: TGTGCCAGTAGCGCAGCGGGAGGGAACACCGGGGAGCTGTTTTTT. Amino acids: CASSAAGGNTGELFF.

As regards this clonotype: One end of the junction fails to match germline, which may point to a read error. V gene TRBV12-3 or TRBV12-4 combines with J gene TRBJ2-2; 10 bases agree with TRBD2. This CDR3 is built from 14 residues. CDR3 protein: CASSLTSGTGGLFF. The DNA for the CDR3 is TGTGCCAGCAGTTTAACTAGCGGGACCGGGGGGCTGTTTTTT.